This T cell receptor beta chain was observed in a study of blood T cells in healthy people across ages. The study, taken as a whole, reports: Unsorted PBMCs blocked a conclusive comparison of naive and antigen-experienced cells.

Through a sample-barcoded 5' primer and a J-beta primer mix, a second PCR was run for about 6 to 12 cycles. TCRdb fed the 5' RACE reads into MiXCR, producing one record per CDR3 protein. This sample has just over 1 million distinct CDR3 sequences, with more than 40% found just once. Per the germline V gene, CDR1 is SGHRS and CDR2 is YFSETQ. The ends lost 4 bases at V and 7 bases at J; junction bases unmatched: 9. CDR3 length equals 15 residues. There are a few counts of this clonotype. What it binds is not known. The sample comprised blood. This chain joins TRBV5-1 and TRBJ2-1; 9 nucleotides match TRBD2. The TCR comes from a woman in her fifties or sixties in good health. Written as DNA, the CDR3 is TGCGCCAGCAGCCCCGGGACTAGCATGACGAATGAGCAGTTCTTC. It yields the protein CASSPGTSMTNEQFF.